The rows below give T cell receptor beta chains drawn from one sample of a study of blood T cell repertoires in COVID-19. Only in-frame clones appear in the TCRdb table, and some are missing; sequencing was by immunoSEQ multiplex PCR. The sample lists tens of thousands of clones, 85% to 90% seen once, with approximately 4% in the top ten. The source material was peripheral blood. The receptors derive from a woman aged 80 or over with active or convalescent COVID-19. Both conserved end residues are part of each CDR3. D genes are given only for firm matches. For some rows the clone size is stated as once, few or many, or as a class when expanded; others skip it.

>TRBJ2-3|-|TRBV5-1|-
TGCGCCAGCAGCTTGGGCAGGGCAACTAGCACAGATACGCAGTATTTT
CASSLGRATSTDTQYF
>TRBJ1-2|-|TRBV28|-
TGTGCCAGCAGTTTAATCGGACTCCGGGGTGGCTACACCTTC
CASSLIGLRGGYTF
>TRBJ2-5|-|TRBV9|-
TGTGCCAGCAGCGCCAGTGGGACCCAGTACTTC
CASSASGTQYF
>TRBJ2-5|-|TRBV6-2/TRBV6-3|-
-
CASSTSWRGQETQYF
>TRBJ2-7|-|TRBV3-1/TRBV3-2|TRBD2
TGTGCCAGCAGCCAATCCCTAGCGGGAGGGGACGAGCAGTACTTC
CASSQSLAGGDEQYF
>TRBJ1-1|few|TRBV28|TRBD1
TGTGCCAGCAGTTTAGAGGGGGCGCGGACTGAAGCTTTCTTT
CASSLEGARTEAFF
>TRBJ2-1|few|TRBV19|-
TGTGCCAGTAGTAGCGGGCTCCTCTACAATGAGCAGTTCTTC
CASSSGLLYNEQFF
>TRBJ1-5|-|TRBV19|-
TGTGCCAGTAGTTCTGGGGGGTGGCAGCCCCAGCATTTT
CASSSGGWQPQHF
>TRBJ1-1|-|TRBV30|TRBD1
TGTGCCTGGAGGCCCGGGACAGATCCTTTCTTT
CAWRPGTDPFF
>TRBJ2-5|-|TRBV7-9|-
TGTGCCAGCAGCTCCCCGGCAACAGAACAAGAGACCCAGTACTTC
CASSSPATEQETQYF
>TRBJ1-1|once|TRBV30|TRBD1
TGTGCCTGGAGTGTATGGGGACAGGAGAACACTGAAGCTTTCTTT
CAWSVWGQENTEAFF
>TRBJ1-6|-|TRBV5-4|-
TGTGCCAGCAGCTCCGGGGTCAGGAATTCACCCCTCCACTTT
CASSSGVRNSPLHF
>TRBJ2-3|-|TRBV2|-
TGTGCCAGCAAAGCGGACACAGATACGCAGTATTTT
CASKADTDTQYF
>TRBJ1-4|-|TRBV5-6|-
TGTGCCAGCAGCTTGGGGCGGGAATACAGGGAAAAACTGTTTTTT
CASSLGREYREKLFF
>TRBJ2-5|once|TRBV7-3|TRBD2
TGTGCCAGCAGCCGTCTGGGGACTAGCGGATGCGTGGGAGAGACCCAGTACTTC
CASSRLGTSGCVGETQYF
>TRBJ1-3|few|TRBV30|TRBD1
TGTGCCTGTATCCCCGACAGGGCTGGAAACACCATATATTTT
CACIPDRAGNTIYF
>TRBJ1-6|-|TRBV28|-
TGTGCCAGCAGTCCCCCGACTGCCCCACCCCTCCACTTT
CASSPPTAPPLHF
>TRBJ2-2|-|TRBV4-3|TRBD2
TGCGCCAGCAGCCAAGACGGGGCGGGAGGGCCCTACACCGGGGAGCTGTTTTTT
CASSQDGAGGPYTGELFF
>TRBJ1-6|-|TRBV28|-
TGTGCCAGCAGTTGGTCCTCGAGCTCCTATAATTCACCCCTCCACTTT
CASSWSSSSYNSPLHF
>TRBJ2-5|-|TRBV6-2/TRBV6-3|TRBD2
TGTGCCAGCAGTTTCGAACTAGCGGGAGAAGGATTACGGAACCAAGAGACCCAGTACTTC
CASSFELAGEGLRNQETQYF
>TRBJ2-5|-|TRBV9|-
TGTGCCAGCAGCCCCCTGGGACACGCAGAAGAGACCCAGTACTTC
CASSPLGHAEETQYF
>TRBJ1-2|few|TRBV14|-
TGTGCCAGCAGCCTGACTGTTAACTATGGCTACACCTTC
CASSLTVNYGYTF
>TRBJ2-3|-|TRBV28|TRBD2
TGTGCCAGCAGTCCTCTAGCGGGACCTCGTGATACGCAGTATTTT
CASSPLAGPRDTQYF
>TRBJ2-7|-|TRBV28|-
TGTGCCAGCAGTTTGGCGGACAGAAGCTCCTACGAGCAGTACTTC
CASSLADRSSYEQYF
>TRBJ2-3|-|TRBV7-2|-
TGTGCCAGCAGCCTAGACTTCACAGATACGCAGTATTTT
CASSLDFTDTQYF
>TRBJ1-1|-|TRBV7-2|TRBD1
TGTGCCAGCAGGGGACAGATGAACACTGAAGCTTTCTTT
CASRGQMNTEAFF
>TRBJ1-2|once|TRBV7-9|-
TGTGCCAGCAGCTTGCGGCAGGGGCACTATGGCTACACCTTC
CASSLRQGHYGYTF
>TRBJ1-3|-|TRBV6-5|-
TGTGCCAGCAGTTCGACGGGTGGTGCTGGAAACACCATATATTTT
CASSSTGGAGNTIYF
>TRBJ1-6|-|TRBV2|TRBD1
TGTGCCAGCAACGACAGGGGGTATTCACCCCTCCACTTT
CASNDRGYSPLHF